These 15 T cell receptor beta chains were sequenced from one sample in a study of T cell changes during pregnancy in multiple sclerosis. Clones were sequenced by immunoSEQ multiplex PCR, and TCRdb holds only the in-frame ones, with some missing. The sample contains roughly 66,000 clones, roughly 90% of which appear only once. The source was peripheral blood, collected in the first trimester of pregnancy. Receptor source: a female donor with multiple sclerosis, enrolled in a pregnancy study.

The chain employs TRBV27 and TRBJ1-2, with D maybe TRBD1 (5 bases). The V end was cut by 3 bases, the J end by 3 bases, with 14 bases between. The CDR3 is 15 amino acids. Germline V gives CDR1 MNHEY, CDR2 SMNVEV (reference sequence). CDR3 nucleotide sequence: TGTGCCAGCAGTTTCCAGGGTACTGATTACTATGGCTACACCTTC. As protein: CASSFQGTDYYGYTF.

This clone was seen a few times. This chain joins TRBV10-2 and TRBJ2-1; D is unclear. Trimming took 2 bases from V and 16 from J, leaving 18 bases between them. Germline-derived CDR1 and CDR2 are WSHSY and SAAADI. This CDR3 contains 13 residues. CDR3 DNA sequence: TGCGCCAGCAGTGAGAATGGAGTTCTATCCCGATTCTTC. Translated, it gives CASSENGVLSRFF.

The chain joins TRBV10-3 to TRBJ2-7; 8 bases are a match to TRBD2. Trimming at V came to 4 bases and at J to 2 bases, leaving 1 base not matched to a gene. The CDR3 length is 13 residues. Germline V gives CDR1 ENHRY, CDR2 SYGVKD. The CDR3 nucleotides are TGTGCCATCAGTGCGGGGGGGGCCTACGAGCAGTACTTC. Protein product: CAISAGGAYEQYF.

This rearrangement joins TRBV4-3 to TRBJ1-4; D gene unclear. This CDR3 spans 15 amino acids. Per the germline V gene, CDR1 is LGHNA and CDR2 is YSLEER. V lost 0 bases and J lost 1, with 6 bases in between. The CDR3 bases are TGCGCCAGCAGCCAAGACAGGTTAACTAATGAAAAACTGTTTTTT. Amino acid sequence: CASSQDRLTNEKLFF.

V and J are TRBV7-9 and TRBJ2-7; TRBD2 agrees at 8 bases. The junction had 6 bases not matched to a gene; V was cut back by 2 bases and J by 3 bases. The CDR3 runs 15 residues. In germline, CDR1 is SEHNR, CDR2 FQNEAQ (reference sequence). The CDR3 DNA reads as TGTGCCAGCAGCTTAACTAGCGGAACCCTCTACGAGCAGTACTTC. Its protein product is CASSLTSGTLYEQYF.

CDR3 sequence (DNA): TGTGCCAGCAGCTTGGGAACTAGCGGAATCTACGAGCAGTACTTC. Its protein is CASSLGTSGIYEQYF. The rearrangement joins TRBV5-5 to TRBJ2-7; 8 bases map to TRBD2. V shed 0 bases and J 3 bases; nucleotides not matched to a gene: 5. The CDR3 spans 15 residues. From germline, CDR1 is SGHKS and CDR2 YYEKEE (reference sequence). The variable domain in full, completed from reference TRBV5-5 and TRBJ2-7, reads DAGVTQSPTHLIKTRGQQVTLRCSPISGHKSVSWYQQVLGQGPQFIFQYYEKEERGRGNFPDRFSARQFPNYSSELNVNALLLGDSALYLCASSLGTSGIYEQYFGPGTRLTVT.

The gene calls are TRBV11-1 and TRBJ1-2; weak D call: TRBD1 (5 bases). Germline V lookup: CDR1 SGHAT, CDR2 FQDESV (reference sequence). With 5 bases removed from V and 3 bases from J, the gap between germline ends came to 13 bases. The CDR3 extends over 14 amino acids. CDR3 coding DNA: TGTGCCAGCAGCGGCCCCAGGGAGGACTATGGCTACACCTTC. Translating it yields CASSGPREDYGYTF.

The V and J genes are TRBV2 and TRBJ2-5; a weak D match, TRBD2 (6 bases). The V and J ends lost 7 bases and 1 base respectively, with 13 bases between them. CDR1 is SNHLY, CDR2 FYNNEI, per germline. The CDR3 loop spans 14 amino acids. The CDR3 sequence is CASNPSAFQETQYF. Written as DNA, the CDR3 is TGTGCCAGCAACCCTAGCGCGTTCCAAGAGACCCAGTACTTC.

This chain uses TRBV7-9 with TRBJ1-2, with D perhaps matching TRBD1 (5 bases). This CDR3 spans 15 amino acids. Germline CDR1 is SEHNR and CDR2 is FQNEAQ (reference sequence). Deletions cut 0 bases from V and 2 bases from J, with 10 bases between. Written as DNA, the CDR3 is TGTGCCAGCAGCTTAGCTGAGGCAGGGAACTATGGCTACACCTTC. As protein: CASSLAEAGNYGYTF. The whole variable domain, remainder taken from reference TRBV7-9 and TRBJ1-2, is DTGVSQNPRHKITKRGQNVTFRCDPISEHNRLYWYRQTLGQGPEFLTYFQNEAQLEKSRLLSDRFSAERPKGSFSTLEIQRTEQGDSAMYLCASSLAEAGNYGYTFGSGTRLTVV.

This clone was seen only once. This CDR3 reads CASSPHSGGSYGYTF. The CDR3 DNA sequence: TGTGCCAGCAGCCCCCACTCGGGGGGCAGCTATGGCTACACCTTC. This chain links TRBV11-2 with TRBJ1-2; D perhaps matches TRBD1 (6 bases). The CDR3 consists of 15 residues. Trimming removed 5 bases from V and 4 bases from J, with 17 bases in between. CDR1 and CDR2 (germline): SGHAT, FQNNGV.

The rearrangement joins TRBV19 to TRBJ1-1, with 10 bases lining up with TRBD1. The germline V gene has CDR1 LNHDA and CDR2 SQIVND (reference sequence). The CDR3 sequence is 15 residues long. The junction had 7 bases not matched to a gene; V was cut back by 5 bases and J by 4 bases. The CDR3, as DNA: TGTGCCAGTAGTTCTAGGACAGGGGGTCGCACTGAAGCTTTCTTT. Translated, it gives CASSSRTGGRTEAFF.

V and J are TRBV11-2 and TRBJ2-1; D might be TRBD2 (5 bases). This CDR3 has 13 amino acids. Germline V CDR1 and CDR2: SGHAT, FQNNGV. V was trimmed by 3 bases and J by 3 bases, leaving 6 bases between them. The CDR3 here is CASSLRVYNEQFF. The CDR3 DNA sequence: TGTGCCAGCAGCTTGCGGGTCTACAATGAGCAGTTCTTC. Filled out from reference TRBV11-2 and TRBJ2-1, the complete variable domain reads EAGVAQSPRYKIIEKRQSVAFWCNPISGHATLYWYQQILGQGPKLLIQFQNNGVVDDSQLPKDRFSAERLKGVDSTLKIQPAKLEDSAVYLCASSLRVYNEQFFGPGTRLTVL.

V usage is TRBV6-1 and J usage is TRBJ2-7; 8 bases match TRBD2. The germline V gene encodes CDR1 MNHNS and CDR2 SASEGT. Trimming took 5 bases from V and 6 from J; bases not matched to a gene: 9. The CDR3 loop spans 14 amino acids. The CDR3 nucleotides are TGTGCCAGCAGTTTAAACGCGGGAGGTATCGAGCAGTACTTC. Translated, it gives CASSLNAGGIEQYF.

The chain is built from TRBV6-9 and TRBJ2-7, with 8 nucleotides matching TRBD2. Germline V gene data show CDR1 as MNHGY and CDR2 as SVAAGI. The CDR3 is 15 amino acids. V dropped 10 bases and J dropped 4; count of bases not matched to a gene: 15. The chain's CDR3 is CAITHYPGGRYEQYF. CDR3 sequence (DNA): TGTGCCATCACACATTATCCGGGAGGGAGGTACGAGCAGTACTTC.

V is TRBV5-4 and J is TRBJ2-1, with D maybe TRBD1 (6 bases). This CDR3 contains 15 residues. V lost 6 bases to trimming and J lost 5 bases, with 18 bases between them. In germline, CDR1 is SGHNT, CDR2 YYREEE (reference sequence). This chain's CDR3 is CASNKQDRENNEQFF. As DNA, the CDR3 is TGTGCCAGCAACAAACAGGACAGAGAAAACAATGAGCAGTTCTTC.